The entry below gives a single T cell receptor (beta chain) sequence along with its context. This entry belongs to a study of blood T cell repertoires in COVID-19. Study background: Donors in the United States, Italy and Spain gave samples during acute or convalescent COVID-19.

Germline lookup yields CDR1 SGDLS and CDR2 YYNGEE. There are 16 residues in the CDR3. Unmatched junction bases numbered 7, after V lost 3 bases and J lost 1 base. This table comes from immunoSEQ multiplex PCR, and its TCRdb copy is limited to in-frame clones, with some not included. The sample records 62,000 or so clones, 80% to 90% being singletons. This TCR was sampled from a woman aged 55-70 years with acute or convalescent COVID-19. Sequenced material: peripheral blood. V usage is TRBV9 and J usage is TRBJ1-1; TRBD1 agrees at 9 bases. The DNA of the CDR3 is TGTGCCAGCAGCGCTCATCGACAGGGGGGGAACACTGAAGCTTTCTTT. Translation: CASSAHRQGGNTEAFF.